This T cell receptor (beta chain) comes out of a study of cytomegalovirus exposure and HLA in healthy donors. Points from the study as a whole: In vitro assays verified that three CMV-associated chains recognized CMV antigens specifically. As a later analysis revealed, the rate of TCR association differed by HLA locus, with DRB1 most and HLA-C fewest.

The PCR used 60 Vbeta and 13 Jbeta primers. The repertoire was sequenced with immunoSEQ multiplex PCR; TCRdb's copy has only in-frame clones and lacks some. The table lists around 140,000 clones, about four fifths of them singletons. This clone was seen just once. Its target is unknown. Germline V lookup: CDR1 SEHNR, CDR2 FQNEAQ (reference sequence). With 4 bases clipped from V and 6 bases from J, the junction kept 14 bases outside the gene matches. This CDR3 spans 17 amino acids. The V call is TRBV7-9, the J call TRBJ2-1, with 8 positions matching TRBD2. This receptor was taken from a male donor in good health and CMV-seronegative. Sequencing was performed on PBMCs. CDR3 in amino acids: CASSSTLSGTQANEQFF. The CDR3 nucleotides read TGTGCCAGCAGCTCGACGCTTAGCGGGACCCAGGCCAATGAGCAGTTCTTC.